Below, one TCR beta chain is given with its context. Its matching antigen is unknown. This entry comes from a study of cytomegalovirus exposure and HLA in healthy donors. The overall study: Genotyping showed less than 85% of 398 donors falling in the Caucasian-associated ancestry cluster.

PCR involved 60 Vbeta and 13 Jbeta primers. Measured with immunoSEQ multiplex PCR; TCRdb has only the in-frame clones, and not every one. The sample includes more than 250,000 clones, 80% to 90% of them seen just once. This CDR3 region has 14 residues. Germline values: CDR1 GTSNPN, CDR2 SVGIG (reference sequence). V was clipped by 4 bases and J by 5 bases; unmatched bases: 6. The study, taken as a whole, reports: Being productive about 90% or about 30% of the time was typical of most TCR beta V segments in an earlier analysis. A later analysis reportedly found that, within productive TCRs, an Asian-associated ancestry cluster had fewer N-insertions than the mean observed across the roughly 690 donors.

The sequencing input was PBMCs. This TCR derives from a woman aged 18-29 years in good health and CMV-seronegative. The V gene is TRBV30, the J gene TRBJ2-7; 12 nucleotides agree with TRBD2. In nucleotides, the CDR3 is TGTGCCTGGACTCCGGGACTAGCGGGCCACGAGCAGTACTTC. Translation gives CAWTPGLAGHEQYF.